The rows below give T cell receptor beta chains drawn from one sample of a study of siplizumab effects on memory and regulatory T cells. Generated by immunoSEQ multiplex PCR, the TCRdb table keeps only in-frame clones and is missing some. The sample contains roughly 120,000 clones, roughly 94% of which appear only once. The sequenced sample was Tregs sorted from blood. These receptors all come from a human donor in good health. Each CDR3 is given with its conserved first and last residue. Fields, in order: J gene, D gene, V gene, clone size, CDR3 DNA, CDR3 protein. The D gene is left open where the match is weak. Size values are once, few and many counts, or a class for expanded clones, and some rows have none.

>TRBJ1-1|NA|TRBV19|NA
TGTGCCAGTAAGAGCGGAGCACTTTTTAACACTGAAGCTTTCTTT
CASKSGALFNTEAFF
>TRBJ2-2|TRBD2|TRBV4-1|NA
TGCGCCAGCAGCCAAATCGGACTAGCGGGGGGGCTAGCGAACACCGGGGAGCTGTTTTTT
CASSQIGLAGGLANTGELFF
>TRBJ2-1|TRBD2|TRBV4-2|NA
TGTGCCAGCAGCCAAGATCCGAGCGGGAACAAGCAGATTCCGTTCTTC
CASSQDPSGNKQIPFF
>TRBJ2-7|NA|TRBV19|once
TGTGCCAGTAGTATAAGGGGCAGCCGCGAGCAGTACTTC
CASSIRGSREQYF
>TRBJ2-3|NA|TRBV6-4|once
TGTGCCGGCAAGACCCCCATCGGCCAGGAAAGGGATACGCAGTATTTT
CAGKTPIGQERDTQYF
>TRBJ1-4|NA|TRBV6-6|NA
TGTGCCAGCAGCCACGGTGCTAAGGTTAAGATAGAAAAACTGTTTTTT
CASSHGAKVKIEKLFF
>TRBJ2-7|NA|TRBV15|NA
TGTGCCACCAGCAGAGATCAAGCGCGCGAGCAGTACTTC
CATSRDQAREQYF
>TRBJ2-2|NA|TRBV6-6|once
TGTGCCAGCAGACCACCCGGCACCGGGGAGCTGTTTTTT
CASRPPGTGELFF
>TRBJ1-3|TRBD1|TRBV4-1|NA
TGCGCCAGCAGCCAAGAGGGGGACAGGCGTTCTGGAAACACCATATATTTT
CASSQEGDRRSGNTIYF
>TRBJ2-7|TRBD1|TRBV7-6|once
TGTGCCAGCAGCCCCCTAGCAGGGACAGGGATGTACGAGCAGTACTTC
CASSPLAGTGMYEQYF
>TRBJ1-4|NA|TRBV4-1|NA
TGCGCCAGCAGCCAAGCCTCTTACAGGGAGGCGGGTGAAAAACTGTTTTTT
CASSQASYREAGEKLFF
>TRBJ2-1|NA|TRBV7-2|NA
TGTGCCAGCAGCTTTCCTCCTAGCGATGAGCAGTTCTTC
CASSFPPSDEQFF
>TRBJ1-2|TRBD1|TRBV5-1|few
TGCGCCAGCAGCCAGGGGACAGGAAGATATGGCTACACCTTC
CASSQGTGRYGYTF
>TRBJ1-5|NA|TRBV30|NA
TGTGCCTGGAGTAAACAGGGAGAGGGCAATCAGCCCCAGCATTTT
CAWSKQGEGNQPQHF
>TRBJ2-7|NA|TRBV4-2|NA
TGTGCCAGCAGCCAAGTACGGGACGAAGAATACGAGCAGTACTTC
CASSQVRDEEYEQYF
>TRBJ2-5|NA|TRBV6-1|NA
TGTGCCAGCAGTGAAGGTCGGGAGACCCAGTACTTC
CASSEGRETQYF
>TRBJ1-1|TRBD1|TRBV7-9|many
TGTGCCAGCAGCTTCTCCAACAGGGGGAACACTGAAGCTTTCTTT
CASSFSNRGNTEAFF
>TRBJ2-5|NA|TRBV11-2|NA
TGTGCCAGCAGCTTAACTCAAGAGACCCAGTACTTC
CASSLTQETQYF
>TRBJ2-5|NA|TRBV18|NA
TGTGCCAGCTCACCTGGCAACCGGGGGGCCCAAGAGACCCAGTACTTC
CASSPGNRGAQETQYF
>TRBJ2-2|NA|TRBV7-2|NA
TGTGCCAGCAGCTTAATGGAGAACGGGGAGCTGTTTTTT
CASSLMENGELFF
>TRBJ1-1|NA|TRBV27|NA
TGTGCCAGCAGTCCCCCCTCCGGAGGGCTGGATGAAGCTTTCTTT
CASSPPSGGLDEAFF
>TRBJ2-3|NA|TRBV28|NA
TGTGCCAGCGTGAGGTATCCGGCAGATACGCAGTATTTT
CASVRYPADTQYF